The 26 T cell receptor beta chains given below trace back to one sample, sequenced in a study of response to subunit inactivated influenza vaccine. TCRdb passed the RT-PCR reads through MiXCR, listing each CDR3 protein once. The repertoire consists of 500,000 to 600,000 distinct CDR3 sequences, with under 15% occurring once and the leading ten covering about an eighth. The sequencing used PBMCs from blood, collected 35 to 45 days after vaccination. The source is a man aged 50 or older who received an inactivated influenza vaccine.

V gene TRBV14 combines with J gene TRBJ2-3; no clear D gene. Germline CDR1 is SGHDN and CDR2 is FVKESK. V was shortened by 1 base and J by 10 bases, with 12 bases between the two germline ends. This CDR3 contains 13 residues. The CDR3 sequence: CASSQGQRLAQYF. DNA of the CDR3: TGTGCCAGCAGCCAAGGCCAAAGATTGGCGCAGTATTTT.

The chain has TRBV4-2 and TRBJ2-7; D gene ambiguous. The CDR3 spans 12 residues. V was shortened by 4 bases and J by 7 bases, with 11 bases between the two germline ends. Germline V gene sequence: CDR1 LGHNA, CDR2 YNFKEQ. The CDR3 DNA reads TGTGCCAGCAGCCGCCTCGACGGTGAGCAGTACTTC. It is translated as CASSRLDGEQYF.

This clonotype was counted ten times or more. The J gene is TRBJ1-6, the V gene TRBV5-1; 7 bases agree with TRBD1. J gave up 6 bases and V 4 bases, and 4 bases lay outside the gene matches. Germline-derived CDR1 and CDR2 are SGHRS and YFSETQ. The CDR3 loop spans 14 amino acids. The CDR3 reads CASSRDSSNSPLHF. The DNA for the CDR3 is TGCGCCAGCAGCCGGGACAGTAGTAATTCACCCCTCCACTTT.

This clonotype was seen a few times. The chain couples TRBV27 to TRBJ1-2; D is unresolved. The CDR3 is made up of 10 amino acids. Germline V lookup: CDR1 MNHEY, CDR2 SMNVEV (reference sequence). Trimming cost V 6 bases and J 13 bases, with 12 bases left between them. This CDR3 reads CASRPALSTF. The CDR3 nucleotides are TGTGCCAGCAGGCCAGCATTAAGCACCTTC.

This clonotype was counted at least ten times. The chain recombines TRBV7-2 with TRBJ2-1, with TRBD1 as a possible D gene (5 bases). Trimming removed 3 bases from V and 5 bases from J, with 14 bases in between. The germline CDR1 and CDR2 sequences are SGHTA and FQGNSA. The CDR3 is 15 amino acids. The chain's CDR3 is CASSFMTWGHNEQFF. The CDR3 DNA is TGTGCCAGCAGCTTCATGACATGGGGCCACAATGAGCAGTTCTTC.

This clonotype turned up a few times. This chain uses TRBV20-1 with TRBJ2-6; 9 bases map to TRBD1. J was trimmed by 3 bases and V by 6 bases; bases with no gene match: 3. In germline, CDR1 is DFQATT, CDR2 SNEGSKA (reference sequence). The CDR3 is 14 residues long. CDR3 residues: CSANRGLGANVLTF. CDR3 in DNA: TGCAGTGCCAACAGGGGGCTTGGGGCCAACGTCCTGACTTTC.

This clonotype has more than one count but fewer than ten. This sequence joins TRBV4-1 and TRBJ2-1; D is undetermined. The CDR3 loop spans 17 amino acids. V was cut by 2 bases and J by 4 bases, with 18 bases left in between. Germline V gene sequence: CDR1 MGHRA, CDR2 YSYEKL. In DNA form, the CDR3 reads TGCGCCAGCAGCCAACTCCCCTCAACCCCGACTTACAATGAGCAGTTCTTC. It is translated as CASSQLPSTPTYNEQFF.

This rearrangement joins TRBV5-6 to TRBJ1-1; no reliable D call. This CDR3 contains 15 residues. Germline CDR1 and CDR2: SGHDT and YYEEEE. V lost 1 base and J 3 bases, leaving 13 bases between the germline ends. The CDR3 DNA reads TGTGCCAGCAGCTTGATCCGGCTAAGGGACACTGAAGCTTTCTTT. Amino acid sequence: CASSLIRLRDTEAFF.

This clonotype appeared many times. The chain links TRBV29-1 to TRBJ2-2, with D possibly being TRBD1 or TRBD2 (5 bases each). The V end lost 6 bases, the J end lost 7 bases, and 18 bases lay between the germline ends. The CDR3 consists of 14 residues. CDR1 is SQVTM, CDR2 ANQGSEA, per germline. CDR3 DNA: TGCAGCGTGGAGGACCGGGACCGGGGCGGGGAGCTGTTTTTT. It codes for CSVEDRDRGGELFF.

The chain links TRBV24-1 to TRBJ2-1; no definite D call. Trimming removed 3 bases from V and 9 bases from J, with 14 bases in between. The CDR3 has 14 residues. The germline gives CDR1 KGHDR, CDR2 SFDVKD. As DNA, the CDR3 is TGTGCCACCAGTGATCCCGGCCGTGGAAGTGAGCAGTTCTTC. It translates to CATSDPGRGSEQFF.

The table lists this clonotype with a few counts. The CDR3: CASSYPRQNAYEQYF. For the CDR3, the DNA is TGTGCCAGCAGTTACCCCCGACAGAATGCCTACGAGCAGTACTTC. The J gene is TRBJ2-7, the V gene TRBV6-2 or TRBV6-3, with a tentative D call TRBD1 (5 bases). The CDR3 is 15 residues long. Trimming stripped 2 bases from V and 2 bases from J, with 13 bases between. Germline-derived CDR1 and CDR2 are MNHEY and SVGEGT.

This sequence joins TRBV20-1 and TRBJ2-1; D unclear. The germline V and J ends were trimmed by 3 bases and 1 base, with 10 bases remaining between them. This CDR3 comprises 14 residues. Germline V CDR1 and CDR2: DFQATT, SNEGSKA (reference sequence). CDR3 sequence (DNA): TGCAGTGCTAGGGGTAGCTGGTCCTACAATGAGCAGTTCTTC. Its translation: CSARGSWSYNEQFF.

In its sample, this clonotype was seen a few times. The chain employs TRBV27 and TRBJ2-7, with 9 bases fitting TRBD2. This CDR3 is built from 15 residues. The germline gives CDR1 MNHEY, CDR2 SMNVEV (reference sequence). Germline trimming cut 5 bases from V and 4 bases from J; bases unmatched to any gene: 9. For the CDR3, the DNA is TGTGCCAGCAGTCCGAGCCTTAGCGGGAGTTACGAGCAGTACTTC. Translation gives CASSPSLSGSYEQYF.

This chain connects TRBV29-1 to TRBJ1-5; D may be TRBD1 (6 bases). CDR3 size: 13 residues. V gave up 3 bases and J gave up 7 bases, with 13 bases separating them. The germline V gene encodes CDR1 SQVTM and CDR2 ANQGSEA. The CDR3 loop reads CSVEAGVGQPQHF. The CDR3 DNA reads TGCAGCGTTGAGGCAGGGGTTGGGCAGCCCCAGCATTTT. The full variable domain, in which reference TRBV29-1 and TRBJ1-5 provide the parts outside the CDR3, is SAVISQKPSRDICQRGTSLTIQCQVDSQVTMMFWYRQQPGQSLTLIATANQGSEATYESGFVIDKFPISRPNLTFSTLTVSNMSPEDSSIYLCSVEAGVGQPQHFGDGTRLSIL.

This CDR3 is CASSSTGIGGYTF. The CDR3 DNA is TGTGCCAGCAGTTCTACCGGGATCGGGGGCTACACCTTC. The V call is TRBV12-3 or TRBV12-4, the J call TRBJ1-2; D unresolved. Trimming took off 4 bases at V and 8 bases at J, with 14 bases between the two ends. CDR3 size: 13 residues.

This clonotype was counted at least ten times. V is TRBV20-1 and J is TRBJ2-1, with D possibly being TRBD2 (6 bases). Trimming took 1 base from V and 5 from J, leaving 15 bases between them. This CDR3 comprises 15 residues. The germline CDR1 and CDR2 sequences are DFQATT and SNEGSKA (reference sequence). The CDR3 region has the DNA TGCAGTGCTAGAGGGTCTCGACTAGAGAACAATGAGCAGTTCTTC. It translates to CSARGSRLENNEQFF.

A few counts support this clonotype. The chain has TRBV29-1 and TRBJ1-1; 9 bases line up with TRBD1. This CDR3 comprises 14 residues. With V trimmed by 3 bases and J by 1 base, 3 bases remained unmatched. Germline V gene data show CDR1 as SQVTM and CDR2 as ANQGSEA. The CDR3: CSVETGGPNTEAFF. Here the CDR3 DNA reads TGCAGCGTTGAGACAGGGGGTCCGAACACTGAAGCTTTCTTT.

The chain uses TRBV4-1 and TRBJ2-1; TRBD2 agrees at 7 bases. Germline V gene lookup returns CDR1 MGHRA and CDR2 YSYEKL. This CDR3 spans 16 amino acids. With V trimmed by 2 bases and J by 7 bases, 11 bases remained unmatched. CDR3 amino acids: CASSQFQAGTKNEQFF. The CDR3 bases are TGCGCCAGCAGCCAATTTCAAGCGGGGACTAAAAATGAGCAGTTCTTC.

This clonotype was seen a few times. The gene calls are TRBV5-1 and TRBJ2-4; D gene unclear. Germline loops: CDR1 SGHRS, CDR2 YFSETQ. The CDR3 consists of 14 residues. Trimming took 4 bases from V and 9 from J, leaving 17 bases between them. The CDR3 reads CASSDTGSSGIQYF. CDR3 DNA sequence: TGCGCCAGCAGCGATACGGGTTCTTCGGGCATTCAGTACTTC.

This clonotype was observed a few times. The rearrangement links TRBV3-1 to TRBJ1-1, with 9 positions matching TRBD1. The CDR3 extends over 15 amino acids. Germline V gives CDR1 LGHDT, CDR2 YNNKEL (reference sequence). The junction had 6 bases not matched to a gene; V was cut back by 1 base and J by 6 bases. CDR3 DNA: TGTGCCAGCAGCCAAGTAGGGACAGGGAGGCCTGAAGCTTTCTTT. Its protein is CASSQVGTGRPEAFF.

This clonotype has only a few counts. As DNA, the CDR3 is TGTGCCAGCTCTCCTGAGGGGCGGACAGGGACCTACGAGCAGTACTTC. Translation: CASSPEGRTGTYEQYF. V gene TRBV18 combines with J gene TRBJ2-7; 8 bases align to TRBD1. Germline V lookup: CDR1 KGHSH, CDR2 LQKENI. Trimming cost V 6 bases and J 2 bases; bases outside gene matches: 12. The CDR3 covers 16 residues.

There are a few counts of this clonotype. The chain is built from TRBV4-1 and TRBJ2-7; 7 positions agree with TRBD1. The trim removed 1 base at V and 0 bases at J, leaving 3 bases unmatched. The CDR3 extends over 15 amino acids. Germline V gene data show CDR1 as MGHRA and CDR2 as YSYEKL. The CDR3 DNA reads as TGCGCCAGCAGCCAAGGATGGGACAGCTCCTACGAGCAGTACTTC. It encodes CASSQGWDSSYEQYF.

This clonotype was seen a few times. This chain uses TRBV6-5 with TRBJ2-5; D unresolved. Germline values: CDR1 MNHEY, CDR2 SVGAGI. The CDR3 is 14 amino acids. Between the trimmed V and J ends, which lost 0 bases and 5 bases, there was a span of 10 bases. The CDR3 spells CASSYSAVRETQYF. The CDR3 DNA reads TGTGCCAGCAGTTACTCGGCGGTCCGGGAGACCCAGTACTTC.

The chain has TRBV4-3 and TRBJ2-2; 10 nucleotides line up with TRBD1. Germline CDR1 is LGHNA and CDR2 is YSLEER. CDR3 length: 18 amino acids. With V trimmed by 1 base and J by 4 bases, 9 bases remained unmatched. CDR3 in amino acids: CASSQVSFRTGGTGELFF. In DNA form, the CDR3 reads TGCGCCAGCAGCCAAGTTTCTTTTAGGACAGGGGGCACCGGGGAGCTGTTTTTT.

The chain couples TRBV5-1 to TRBJ2-7; D may be TRBD1 (5 bases). The CDR3 covers 14 residues. From germline, CDR1 is SGHRS and CDR2 YFSETQ. The V gene lost 1 base and the J gene lost 3 bases, with 11 bases spanning the gap. CDR3 residues: CASSLSAGRYEQYF. Written as DNA, the CDR3 is TGCGCCAGCAGCTTGTCCGCAGGGCGCTACGAGCAGTACTTC. Full variable domain (remainder filled in from reference TRBV5-1 and TRBJ2-7): KAGVTQTPRYLIKTRGQQVTLSCSPISGHRSVSWYQQTPGQGLQFLFEYFSETQRNKGNFPGRFSGRQFSNSRSEMNVSTLELGDSALYLCASSLSAGRYEQYFGPGTRLTVT.

This clonotype was detected only a few times. The V call is TRBV12-3 or TRBV12-4, the J call TRBJ2-1; 7 nucleotides line up with TRBD2. This CDR3 has 14 residues. The junction had 7 bases not matched to a gene; V was cut back by 3 bases and J by 8 bases. CDR3 in amino acids: CASSFEGGLDEQFF. For the CDR3, the DNA is TGTGCCAGCAGTTTCGAGGGAGGGCTGGATGAGCAGTTCTTC.